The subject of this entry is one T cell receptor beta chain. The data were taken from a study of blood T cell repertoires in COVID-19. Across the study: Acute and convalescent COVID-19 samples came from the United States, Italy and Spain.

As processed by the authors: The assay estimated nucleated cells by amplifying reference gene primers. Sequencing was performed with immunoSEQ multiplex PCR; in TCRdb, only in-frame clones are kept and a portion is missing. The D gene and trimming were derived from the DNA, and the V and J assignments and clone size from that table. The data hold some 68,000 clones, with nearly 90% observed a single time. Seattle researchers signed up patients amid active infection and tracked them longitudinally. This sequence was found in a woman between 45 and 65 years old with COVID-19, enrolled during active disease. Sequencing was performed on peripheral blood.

The CDR3 reads CASSLGQGAGYTF. DNA for the CDR3: TGTGCCAGCAGCTTAGGACAGGGGGCTGGCTACACCTTC. The chain uses TRBV11-2 and TRBJ1-2; 10 bases line up with TRBD1. This CDR3 contains 13 residues. Germline V gene sequence: CDR1 SGHAT, CDR2 FQNNGV. The junction had 0 bases not matched to a gene; V was cut back by 1 base and J by 7 bases.